In its sample, the clone carrying this T cell receptor beta chain was seen a few times. Its antigen is not identified. This sample was taken from a study of CD8 T cells in ankylosing spondylitis. Overall study results and limits: One TCR beta motif, made up of several highly homologous variants, appeared characteristic of ankylosing spondylitis blood.

TCRdb processed the 5' RACE reads anew with MiXCR; each CDR3 protein has one entry. The sample consists of a few hundred thousand distinct CDR3 sequences, more than 20% of them appearing once. The source material was blood, either unsorted or a sorted T cell fraction (not recorded which). This receptor was taken from a male donor with ankylosing spondylitis.

This CDR3 is CASIRADSYEQYF. CDR3 sequence (DNA): TGTGCCAGCATCCGGGCAGACTCCTACGAGCAGTACTTC. V gene TRBV27 combines with J gene TRBJ2-7; D gene uncertain. Per the germline V gene, CDR1 is MNHEY and CDR2 is SMNVEV (reference sequence). CDR3 length: 13 amino acids. Trimming shortened V by 7 bases and J by 0 bases, and 10 bases separated the two germline ends.